This paragraph covers one TCR beta chain sequence. Its antigen is not identified. TCRdb's copy holds only in-frame clones and misses some; the assay was immunoSEQ multiplex PCR. The profile shows roughly 73,000 clones, approximately 80% of them singletons. This entry is derived from a study of T cell clones after liver transplantation. About the research overall: Immunosuppression withdrawal was tried within 2 years after liver transplantation in this trial. Subjects received no induction therapy and standard immunosuppression until randomization at 12-24 months post-transplant.

Study-wide results and limits: The donor-reactive repertoire was only partly measurable in a couple of subjects, lacking donor cells.

Sequencing was performed on CD4+ T cells from blood, taken before liver transplant. The clonotype comes from a human donor who received a liver transplant.

The CDR3 here is CASSTGTVVEAFF. For the CDR3, the DNA is TGCGCCAGCAGCACCGGGACAGTAGTTGAAGCTTTCTTT. The chain employs TRBV5-1 and TRBJ1-1, with TRBD1 matching over 7 bases. The CDR3 sequence is 13 residues long. Germline loops: CDR1 SGHRS, CDR2 YFSETQ. The V segment lost 4 bases and the J segment 7 bases; nucleotides outside the gene matches: 7. Together with reference TRBV5-1 and TRBJ1-1, the CDR3 gives the full variable domain: KAGVTQTPRYLIKTRGQQVTLSCSPISGHRSVSWYQQTPGQGLQFLFEYFSETQRNKGNFPGRFSGRQFSNSRSEMNVSTLELGDSALYLCASSTGTVVEAFFGQGTRLTVV.